A selection of T cell receptor beta chains follows, all from one sample in a study of cytomegalovirus exposure and HLA in healthy donors. Generated by immunoSEQ multiplex PCR, the TCRdb table keeps only in-frame clones and is missing some. The data show 150,000 or so clones, with around four fifths seen just once and 1.3% to 1.5% held by the top ten. The sample comprised PBMCs. These receptors were collected from a woman aged 25 to 39 in good health and CMV-seronegative. The CDR3 runs from the conserved cysteine through the conserved F or W. The order of the fields is CDR3 DNA, CDR3 protein, D gene, V gene, J gene, clone size. The D gene is left open where the match is weak. Not every row has a clone size; where given, it reads once, few, many or a size class.

TGTGCCAGCAGCTCAGGGGGAGGACAGGGCTATGGCTACACCTTC	CASSSGGGQGYGYTF	TRBD1	TRBV11-2	TRBJ1-2	many
TGCAGCGGACAGAGGGGAAACACCATATATTTT	CSGQRGNTIYF	.	TRBV29-1	TRBJ1-3	.
TGTGCCAGCAGTTACCTGCGGCCCGCCGACGAGCAGTACTTC	CASSYLRPADEQYF	.	TRBV6-5	TRBJ2-7	.
TGTGCCAGCAGCGGGACAGCAACCGGGGAGCTGTTTTTT	CASSGTATGELFF	TRBD1	TRBV2	TRBJ2-2	.
TGTGCCAGCAGCGTGACAGGGGGCCCGCAGTATTTT	CASSVTGGPQYF	TRBD1	TRBV9	TRBJ2-3	.
TGTGCCAGCAGTTTAGTCAGGGGGCGGACTGAAGCTTTCTTT	CASSLVRGRTEAFF	TRBD1	TRBV27	TRBJ1-1	.
TGTGCCAGCCGTGCGGGGGGGTACAATGAGCAGTTCTTC	CASRAGGYNEQFF	TRBD2	TRBV6-6	TRBJ2-1	.
TGTGCCAGCAGTGAAGGTCTTTGGACAGGGGGAAATTCACCCCTCCACTTT	CASSEGLWTGGNSPLHF	TRBD1	TRBV2	TRBJ1-6	few
TGTGCCAGCAGCTCAAACGGGTCAGACAGGGGAGGGGACAATGAGCAGTTCTTC	CASSSNGSDRGGDNEQFF	.	TRBV7-2	TRBJ2-1	few
TGTGCCAGCAGCTTCGAGGGATTGAACACTGAAGCTTTCTTT	CASSFEGLNTEAFF	.	TRBV5-5	TRBJ1-1	.
TGTGCCAGCAGTCCTGAAAGGGGGTTATATGGCTACACCTTC	CASSPERGLYGYTF	.	TRBV6-4	TRBJ1-2	.
TGTGCCAGCAGTTTAGGGGGGGACAGGGAGAACTATGGCTACACCTTC	CASSLGGDRENYGYTF	TRBD1	TRBV28	TRBJ1-2	.
TGCGCCAGCAGCTTGGTAGTGGGCGATCAGCCCCAGCATTTT	CASSLVVGDQPQHF	.	TRBV5-1	TRBJ1-5	.
TGTGCCAGCAGTGAAGAGGTACAGTCGGCCGGGGGTGAAGCTTTCTTT	CASSEEVQSAGGEAFF	.	TRBV2	TRBJ1-1	.
TGTGCCAGCAGTTACGGGAGACTGGAATCGGCTTTCTTT	CASSYGRLESAFF	.	TRBV2	TRBJ1-1	.
TGTGCCAGCAGCAATCCCACCAGGGGAACTGAAGCTTTCTTT	CASSNPTRGTEAFF	.	TRBV6-5	TRBJ1-1	.
TGTGCCAGCAGTGGGACAGGCTCTGGAAACACCATATATTTT	CASSGTGSGNTIYF	TRBD1	TRBV27	TRBJ1-3	few
TGTGCCAGCAGTTACTCCCATGACAGTTACGAGCAGTACTTC	CASSYSHDSYEQYF	.	TRBV6-5	TRBJ2-7	.
TGTGCCAGCAGCCATACTAGCGGGGGGGCCGGGGAGCAGTTCTTC	CASSHTSGGAGEQFF	TRBD2	TRBV9	TRBJ2-1	.
TGTGCCAGCAGCGTAGTGGGGCTAGCGGCGAACACCGGGGAGCTGTTTTTT	CASSVVGLAANTGELFF	TRBD2	TRBV9	TRBJ2-2	few
TGCGCCAGCAGCTTGGGCGCCGAGCAGTACTTC	CASSLGAEQYF	.	TRBV5-1	TRBJ2-7	.
TGCGCCAGCAGCTCGGGGGCTGGGACAGGGGGCCTCAATGAGCAGTTCTTC	CASSSGAGTGGLNEQFF	TRBD1	TRBV5-1	TRBJ2-1	.
TGCGCCAGGGGCTGGCCATCTAATGAAAAACTGTTTTTT	CARGWPSNEKLFF	.	TRBV23-1	TRBJ1-4	.